The sequence of this TCR beta chain was determined in a study of blood T cell repertoires in COVID-19. Background on the study: Sites in the United States, Italy and Spain provided acute and convalescent COVID-19 samples. PBMCs, B-cell-depleted T cells, or T cells were the source of the cDNA or gDNA that made up the material.

V was pared by 5 bases and J by 2 bases, with 9 bases of the junction left unmatched. Germline loops: CDR1 SGHVS, CDR2 FNYEAQ. This CDR3 contains 16 residues. Original processing notes: Nucleated cell counts were estimated from reference gene primer amplification. Profiling relied on immunoSEQ multiplex PCR, and the TCRdb table lists in-frame clones only, not all of them. V, J and clone size are taken as reported in that table, and D and trimming were inferred from the DNA itself. The data hold 50,000 to 70,000 clones, with around 83% observed a single time. The source is a man between 45 and 60 years old with active COVID-19. Sequencing was done on a sample of peripheral blood. The chain carries TRBV7-6 and TRBJ2-3; TRBD1 matches 8 bases. CDR3 sequence: CASSILDRASTDTQYF. CDR3 coding DNA: TGTGCCAGCAGCATATTGGACAGGGCATCCACAGATACGCAGTATTTT.